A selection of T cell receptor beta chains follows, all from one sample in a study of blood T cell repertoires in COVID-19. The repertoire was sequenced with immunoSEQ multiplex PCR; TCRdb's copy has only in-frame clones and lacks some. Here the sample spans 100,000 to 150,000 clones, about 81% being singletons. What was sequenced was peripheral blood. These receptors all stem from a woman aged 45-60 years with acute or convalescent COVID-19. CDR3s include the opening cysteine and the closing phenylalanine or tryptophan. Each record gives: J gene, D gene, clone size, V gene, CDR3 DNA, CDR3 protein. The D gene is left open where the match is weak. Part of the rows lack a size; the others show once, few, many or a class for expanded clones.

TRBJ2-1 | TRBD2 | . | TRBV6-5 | TGTGCCAGCAGAGTGAGCGGGGGGATGGAGTTCTTC | CASRVSGGMEFF
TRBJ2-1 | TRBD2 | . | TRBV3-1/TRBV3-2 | TGTGCCAGCAGTCCGTGGCGGGGGGAACACAATGAGCAGTTCTTC | CASSPWRGEHNEQFF
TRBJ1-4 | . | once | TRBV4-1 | TGCGCCAGCAGCCAAGTTGGTCCCAGGGATAATGAAAAACTGTTTTTT | CASSQVGPRDNEKLFF
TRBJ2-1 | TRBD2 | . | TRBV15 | TGTGCCACCAGCAGGGGCACTAGCGGGGGCTACAATGAGCAGTTCTTC | CATSRGTSGGYNEQFF
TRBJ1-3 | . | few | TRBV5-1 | TGCGCCAGCAGCCCGGGGACAAGCTCTGGAAACACCATATATTTT | CASSPGTSSGNTIYF
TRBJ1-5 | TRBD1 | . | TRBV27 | TGTGCCAGCAGTTTATCCGGGACAGGGGGCAATCAGCCCCAGCATTTT | CASSLSGTGGNQPQHF
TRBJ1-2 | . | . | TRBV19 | TGTGCCAGTAGTATCGGGGGGGCAGGCCGTGGCTACACCTTC | CASSIGGAGRGYTF
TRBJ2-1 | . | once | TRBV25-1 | TGTGCCAGCAGTGGTCCCGGGTCAAGCCTGAATGAGCAGTTCTTC | CASSGPGSSLNEQFF
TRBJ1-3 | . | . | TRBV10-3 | TGTGCCATCCAGACGACAGCAGGAAACACCATATATTTT | CAIQTTAGNTIYF
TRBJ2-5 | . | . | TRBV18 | TGTGCCAGCTCACCGCGGTTGGGAGATCCCATCGAGACCCAGTACTTC | CASSPRLGDPIETQYF
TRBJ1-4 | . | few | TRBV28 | TGTGCCAGCAGTTCAGGAGGGGCGAGCTGGTTTTTATCAACTAATGAAAAACTGTTTTTT | CASSSGGASWFLSTNEKLFF
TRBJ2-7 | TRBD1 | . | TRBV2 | TGTGCCAGCAGCTCGGGACAGGAGCTTGAGCAGTACTTC | CASSSGQELEQYF
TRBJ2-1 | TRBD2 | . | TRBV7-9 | TGTGCCAGCAGCTTAATCCCCCAAGCTTCCGGCGGGAGGCACAATGAGCAGTTCTTC | CASSLIPQASGGRHNEQFF
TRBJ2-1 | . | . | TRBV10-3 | TGTGCCGTAGAGACGTCGGGTAGCAATGAGCAGTTCTTC | CAVETSGSNEQFF